The rows below give T cell receptor beta chains drawn from one sample of a study of OX40 agonist ivuxolimab in advanced cancers. Libraries were prepared by immunoSEQ multiplex PCR; TCRdb keeps only in-frame clonotypes and omits some of them. Found here are fewer than 95,000 clones, 75% to 95% of them singletons; the top ten hold around 0.44%. Sequenced here: CD4+ or CD8+ T cells sorted from blood, sampled in a trial of the OX40 agonist ivuxolimab. These receptors were taken from an adult with an advanced solid tumor such as melanoma, head and neck, liver or kidney cancer. Each CDR3 is given with its conserved first and last residue. D genes are given only for firm matches. The size of a clone is reported for some rows only, either as once, few or many, or as a class for expanded clones.

clone_size	d_call	cdr3_length	v_call	j_call	cdr3_aa	cdr3_nt
once	-	14	TRBV7-9	TRBJ2-1	CASSLDRLYNEQFF	TGTGCCAGCAGCTTAGACAGGTTATACAATGAGCAGTTCTTC
-	-	17	TRBV7-2	TRBJ2-6	CASSLTGGNSGANVLTF	TGTGCCAGCAGCTTAACGGGCGGGAACTCTGGGGCCAACGTCCTGACTTTC
-	-	13	TRBV7-6	TRBJ1-1	CASSLTGNTEAFF	TGTGCCAGCAGCTTAACGGGGAACACTGAAGCTTTCTTT
-	-	15	TRBV9	TRBJ1-2	CASSVAPGGGYGYTF	TGTGCCAGCAGCGTAGCCCCGGGGGGCGGTTATGGCTACACCTTC
-	TRBD1	16	TRBV19	TRBJ1-2	CASSILTPGQGNGYTF	TGTGCCAGTAGTATCCTAACCCCGGGACAGGGGAATGGCTACACCTTC
-	-	15	TRBV9	TRBJ2-1	CASSVESGTYNEQFF	TGTGCCAGCAGCGTAGAGAGCGGTACCTACAATGAGCAGTTCTTC
-	-	11	TRBV2	TRBJ1-2	CASGTGASDTF	TGTGCCAGCGGAACCGGGGCCTCAGACACCTTC
once	TRBD2	15	TRBV5-1	TRBJ2-1	CASTSRLAGNNEQFF	TGCGCCAGCACCTCTAGACTAGCGGGAAACAATGAGCAGTTCTTC
-	TRBD1	13	TRBV28	TRBJ2-7	CATLGTVGHEQYF	TGTGCAACACTTGGGACAGTAGGCCACGAGCAGTACTTC
-	TRBD2	16	TRBV19	TRBJ2-1	CASSPTGTSGRRGKFF	TGTGCCAGTAGTCCCACCGGGACTAGCGGGAGAAGGGGGAAGTTCTTC
-	-	11	TRBV18	TRBJ2-3	CASSPDDTQYF	TGTGCCAGCTCACCGGACGATACGCAGTATTTT
-	-	14	TRBV5-1	TRBJ2-2	CASTWAVNTGELFF	TGCGCCAGCACGTGGGCTGTGAACACCGGGGAGCTGTTTTTT
-	-	14	TRBV6-5	TRBJ2-7	CASSSRDPGDEQYF	TGTGCCAGCAGTTCGCGGGATCCGGGCGACGAGCAGTACTTC
-	-	15	TRBV7-2	TRBJ2-7	CASSPGTRSSYEQYF	TGTGCCAGCAGCCCGGGGACCCGGAGCTCCTACGAGCAGTACTTC
once	-	15	TRBV7-9	TRBJ2-1	CASRATGNLYNEQFF	TGTGCCAGCAGGGCGACAGGTAACCTTTACAATGAGCAGTTCTTC
-	-	13	TRBV28	TRBJ2-4	CASTRDLQNIQYF	TGTGCCAGCACCCGGGACCTTCAAAACATTCAGTACTTC
-	-	14	TRBV19	TRBJ2-2	CASSIQANTGELFF	TGTGCCAGTAGTATACAAGCGAACACCGGGGAGCTGTTTTTT
-	-	14	TRBV11-1	TRBJ1-1	CASSLEGRLYEAFF	TGTGCCAGCAGCTTAGAGGGGCGGTTGTATGAAGCTTTCTTT
-	-	15	TRBV28	TRBJ1-4	CASRKPLGGREKLFF	TGTGCCAGCAGAAAACCGTTGGGGGGTCGAGAAAAACTGTTTTTT
-	TRBD2	15	TRBV7-2	TRBJ2-7	CASSKTAGDPYEQYF	TGTGCCAGCAGCAAAACCGCGGGGGACCCCTACGAGCAGTACTTC
-	-	10	TRBV20-1	TRBJ2-3	CSAMTDTQYF	TGCAGTGCTATGACAGATACGCAGTATTTT
-	-	17	TRBV7-9	TRBJ2-7	CASSPPPMDRTSYEQYF	TGTGCCAGCAGCCCCCCCCCGATGGACAGAACTTCCTACGAGCAGTACTTC
-	-	11	TRBV5-4	TRBJ1-1	CASSLYAEAFF	TGTGCCAGCAGCCTCTACGCTGAAGCTTTCTTT
-	TRBD1	16	TRBV5-6	TRBJ2-5	CASSSAGGAISETQYF	TGTGCCAGCAGCTCCGCAGGGGGCGCAATCAGCGAGACCCAGTACTTC
-	-	14	TRBV7-2	TRBJ2-2	CASSLALNTGELFF	TGTGCCAGCAGCTTAGCACTGAACACCGGGGAGCTGTTTTTT
-	-	14	TRBV5-4	TRBJ2-3	CASSSDTRIDTQYF	TGTGCCAGCAGCTCGGACACCCGGATAGATACGCAGTATTTT
-	TRBD2	18	TRBV7-2	TRBJ2-1	CASSHPSSGGAIRNEQFF	TGTGCCAGCAGCCACCCTTCGAGCGGGGGGGCCATTAGGAATGAGCAGTTCTTC
-	TRBD2	16	TRBV6-5	TRBJ2-5	CASSSGLAGGQETQYF	TGTGCCAGCAGTTCTGGACTAGCGGGGGGTCAAGAGACCCAGTACTTC
-	-	15	TRBV6-6	TRBJ1-5	CASSYGRGSNQPQHF	TGTGCCAGCAGTTACGGTAGGGGTAGCAATCAGCCCCAGCATTTT
-	-	16	TRBV7-6	TRBJ2-5	CASSFGGNRVGETQYF	TGTGCCAGCAGCTTCGGAGGGAACAGGGTGGGAGAGACCCAGTACTTC
-	TRBD1	17	TRBV19	TRBJ1-5	CASSRQGIIGGNQPQHF	TGTGCCAGCTCGAGACAGGGGATTATAGGCGGCAATCAGCCCCAGCATTTT
-	TRBD1	15	TRBV19	TRBJ2-2	CASSMKTGAGGELFF	TGTGCCAGTAGTATGAAGACAGGGGCAGGCGGGGAGCTGTTTTTT
-	TRBD2	15	TRBV5-1	TRBJ2-7	CASSLTSGSSYEQYF	TGCGCCAGCAGCTTGACTAGCGGGAGCTCCTACGAGCAGTACTTC
-	TRBD1	15	TRBV28	TRBJ1-2	CASSLSTGGASGYTF	TGTGCCAGCAGTTTATCGACAGGGGGCGCGTCTGGCTACACCTTC
-	TRBD2	15	TRBV7-2	TRBJ2-5	CASSFQSGGAETQYF	TGTGCCAGCAGCTTCCAAAGCGGGGGGGCTGAGACCCAGTACTTC
-	TRBD1	15	TRBV5-4	TRBJ1-6	CASSPDRGRNSPLHF	TGTGCCAGCAGCCCCGACAGGGGGCGGAATTCACCCCTCCACTTT
-	-	15	TRBV27	TRBJ2-7	CASSPGTGSSYEQYF	TGTGCCAGCAGTCCGGGGACGGGGAGCTCCTACGAGCAGTACTTC
-	TRBD1	16	TRBV19	TRBJ1-1	CASSRKSGTGNTEAFF	TGTGCCAGTAGCCGTAAATCGGGGACAGGGAACACTGAAGCTTTCTTT
few	-	14	TRBV7-6	TRBJ1-2	CASSPGHPNYGYTF	TGTGCCAGCAGTCCGGGACACCCTAACTATGGCTACACCTTC
-	-	15	TRBV7-3	TRBJ2-3	CASSLDGDYTDTQYF	TGTGCCAGCAGTTTGGACGGGGATTACACAGATACGCAGTATTTT
-	-	15	TRBV5-1	TRBJ1-1	CASSLEYRVNTEAFF	TGCGCCAGCAGCTTGGAATACAGGGTAAACACTGAAGCTTTCTTT
-	TRBD2	16	TRBV2	TRBJ2-7	CANTPGLAGLLYEQYF	TGTGCCAATACACCGGGACTAGCGGGGCTACTCTACGAGCAGTACTTC
few	-	12	TRBV6-1	TRBJ1-1	CASSDWLAEAFF	TGTGCCAGCAGTGATTGGCTCGCTGAAGCTTTCTTT
-	-	14	TRBV29-1	TRBJ2-7	CSVLNPHASYEQYF	TGCAGCGTGTTAAATCCCCATGCGAGCTACGAGCAGTACTTC
-	TRBD1	19	TRBV27	TRBJ2-4	CASRNRSGTASGTKNIQYF	TGTGCCAGCAGGAATCGATCAGGGACAGCCAGTGGGACCAAAAACATTCAGTACTTC
-	TRBD2	15	TRBV27	TRBJ2-1	CASSWGLAAYNEQFF	TGTGCCAGCAGTTGGGGACTAGCGGCCTACAATGAGCAGTTCTTC
-	TRBD2	15	TRBV18	TRBJ2-7	CASSPLASGRYEQYF	TGTGCCAGCTCACCATTGGCTAGCGGGAGGTACGAGCAGTACTTC
few	-	17	TRBV6-1	TRBJ2-3	CASSEGIRGPSTDTQYF	TGTGCCAGCAGTGAAGGTATACGGGGGCCTAGCACAGATACGCAGTATTTT
once	-	16	TRBV5-4	TRBJ1-2	CASSLDRNRVAYGYTF	TGTGCCAGCAGCTTGGATAGGAACAGGGTGGCCTATGGCTACACCTTC
-	-	14	TRBV19	TRBJ1-5	CASSIFRGNQPQHF	TGTGCCAGTAGTATATTCAGGGGAAATCAGCCCCAGCATTTT
-	-	18	TRBV5-1	TRBJ2-1	CASSFGLELTSSYNEQFF	TGCGCCAGCAGCTTTGGGCTAGAGCTTACTAGCTCCTACAATGAGCAGTTCTTC
-	TRBD2	16	TRBV4-1	TRBJ2-5	CASSQGGREKGETQYF	TGCGCCAGCAGCCAGGGCGGGCGGGAGAAGGGCGAGACCCAGTACTTC
-	-	15	TRBV7-8	TRBJ2-7	CASSLVGGGGGEQYF	TGTGCCAGCAGCTTAGTAGGGGGGGGAGGTGGCGAGCAGTACTTC
-	-	15	TRBV5-1	TRBJ1-2	CASSLEGWRFDGYTF	TGCGCCAGCAGCTTGGAAGGGTGGCGGTTTGATGGCTACACCTTC
-	-	16	TRBV30	TRBJ2-6	CAWSGTVYSGANVLTF	TGTGCCTGGAGTGGGACAGTTTACTCTGGGGCCAACGTCCTGACTTTC
-	-	15	TRBV19	TRBJ2-7	CASSPGTGATYEQYF	TGTGCCAGTAGCCCCGGGACGGGTGCTACCTACGAGCAGTACTTC
-	-	14	TRBV9	TRBJ1-1	CASSPHWGDTEAFF	TGTGCCAGCAGCCCCCACTGGGGGGACACTGAAGCTTTCTTT
-	-	14	TRBV19	TRBJ1-3	CASIRRSSGNTIYF	TGTGCCAGTATCAGGAGGAGCTCTGGAAACACCATATATTTT
-	-	16	TRBV11-3	TRBJ1-6	CASTRGGEYPDSPLHF	TGTGCCAGCACCCGAGGGGGGGAGTACCCAGATTCACCCCTCCACTTT